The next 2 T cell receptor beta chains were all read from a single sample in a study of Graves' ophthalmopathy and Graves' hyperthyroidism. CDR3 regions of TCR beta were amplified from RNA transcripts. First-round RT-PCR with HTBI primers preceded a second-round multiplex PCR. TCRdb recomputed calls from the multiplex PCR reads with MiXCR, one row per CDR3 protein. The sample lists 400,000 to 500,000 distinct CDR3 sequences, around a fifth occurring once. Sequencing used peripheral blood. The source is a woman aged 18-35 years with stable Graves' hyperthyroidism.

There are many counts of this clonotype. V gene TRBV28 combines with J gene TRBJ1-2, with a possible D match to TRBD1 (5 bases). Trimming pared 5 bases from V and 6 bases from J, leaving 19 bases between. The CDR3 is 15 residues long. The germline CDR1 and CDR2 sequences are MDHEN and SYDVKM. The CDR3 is CASSPIPIRANGYTF. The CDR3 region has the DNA TGTGCCAGCAGTCCCATCCCTATCAGGGCAAATGGCTACACCTTC.

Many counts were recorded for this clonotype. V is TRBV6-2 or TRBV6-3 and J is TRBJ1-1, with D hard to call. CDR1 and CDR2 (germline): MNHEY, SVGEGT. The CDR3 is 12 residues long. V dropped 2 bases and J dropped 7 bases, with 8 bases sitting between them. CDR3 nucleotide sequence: TGTGCCAGCAGTTACAATCGGATTGAAGCTTTCTTT. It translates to CASSYNRIEAFF.